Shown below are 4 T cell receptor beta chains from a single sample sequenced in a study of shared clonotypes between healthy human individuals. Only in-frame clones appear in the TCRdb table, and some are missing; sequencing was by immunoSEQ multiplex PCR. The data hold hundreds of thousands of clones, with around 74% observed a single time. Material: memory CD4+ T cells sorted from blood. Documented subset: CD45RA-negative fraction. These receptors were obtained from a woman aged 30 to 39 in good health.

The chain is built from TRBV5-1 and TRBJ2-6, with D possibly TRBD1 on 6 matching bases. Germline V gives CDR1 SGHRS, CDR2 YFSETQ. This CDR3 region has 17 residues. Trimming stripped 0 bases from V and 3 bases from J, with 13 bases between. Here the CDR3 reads CASSLVSGAVGANVLTF. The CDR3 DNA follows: TGCGCCAGCAGCTTGGTATCAGGGGCCGTTGGGGCCAACGTCCTGACTTTC.

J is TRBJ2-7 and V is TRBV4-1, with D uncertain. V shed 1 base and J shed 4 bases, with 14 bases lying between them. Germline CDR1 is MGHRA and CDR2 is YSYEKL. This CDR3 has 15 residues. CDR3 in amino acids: CASSQVGRDKYEQYF. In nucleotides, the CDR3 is TGCGCCAGCAGCCAAGTAGGAAGGGATAAGTACGAGCAGTACTTC.

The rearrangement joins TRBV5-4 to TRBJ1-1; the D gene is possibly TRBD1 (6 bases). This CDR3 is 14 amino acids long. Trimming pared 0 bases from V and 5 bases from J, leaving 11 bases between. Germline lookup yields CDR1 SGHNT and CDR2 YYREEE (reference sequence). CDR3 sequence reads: CASSLAGRGTEAFF. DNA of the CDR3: TGTGCCAGCAGCTTGGCCGGCAGGGGAACTGAAGCTTTCTTT. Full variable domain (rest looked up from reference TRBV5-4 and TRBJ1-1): ETGVTQSPTHLIKTRGQQVTLRCSSQSGHNTVSWYQQALGQGPQFIFQYYREEENGRGNFPPRFSGLQFPNYSSELNVNALELDDSALYLCASSLAGRGTEAFFGQGTRLTVV.

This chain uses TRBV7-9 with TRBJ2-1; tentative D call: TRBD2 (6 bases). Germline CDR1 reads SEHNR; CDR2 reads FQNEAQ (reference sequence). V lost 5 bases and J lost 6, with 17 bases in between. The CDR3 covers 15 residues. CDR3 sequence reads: CASSPPGLDTNEQFF. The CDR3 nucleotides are TGTGCCAGCAGCCCACCGGGACTGGATACCAATGAGCAGTTCTTC. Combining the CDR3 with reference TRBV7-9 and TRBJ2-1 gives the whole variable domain DTGVSQNPRHKITKRGQNVTFRCDPISEHNRLYWYRQTLGQGPEFLTYFQNEAQLEKSRLLSDRFSAERPKGSFSTLEIQRTEQGDSAMYLCASSPPGLDTNEQFFGPGTRLTVL.